The sequence of this T cell receptor (beta chain) was determined in a study of cytomegalovirus exposure and HLA in healthy donors. Study results and caveats: A highly shared variant cluster was judged a likely technical artifact.

Per germline, CDR1 SNHLY and CDR2 FYNNEI. V was clipped by 6 bases and J by 0 bases, with 21 bases between them. The CDR3 runs 18 residues. The PCR was carried out with 60 Vbeta primers and 13 Jbeta primers. The assay was immunoSEQ multiplex PCR, and TCRdb's table has in-frame clones only and misses some. The table lists 200,000 to 250,000 clones. Points on this clone: Its antigen remains unknown.

Material for sequencing was PBMCs. The V gene is TRBV2, the J gene TRBJ2-1; tentatively, D is TRBD2 (7 bases). The clonotype originates from a woman under 40 in good health and CMV-seropositive. The CDR3: CASRKTSTWGASYNEQFF. The CDR3 bases are TGTGCCAGCAGGAAGACTAGCACCTGGGGGGCCTCCTACAATGAGCAGTTCTTC.